The 16 T cell receptor beta chains below all came from one sample that was sequenced in a study of untreated major depressive disorder. Produced via immunoSEQ multiplex PCR; TCRdb's table is partial and in-frame only. The data contain about 21,000 clones, approximately 92% of them singletons. The sample was CD4+ T cells from PBMCs. The receptors shown here come from a man between 25 and 39 years old in good health.

V usage is TRBV7-9 and J usage is TRBJ2-3, with D possibly being TRBD1 (5 bases). Germline values: CDR1 SEHNR, CDR2 FQNEAQ (reference sequence). The CDR3 sequence is 13 residues long. The V end lost 4 bases, the J end lost 6 bases, and 11 bases lay between the germline ends. CDR3 loop: CASSSMGPDTQYF. The CDR3 nucleotides read TGTGCCAGCAGCTCTATGGGGCCCGATACGCAGTATTTT.

CDR3: CASSLPGKGQPQHF. In DNA form, the CDR3 reads TGTGCCAGCAGTTTACCGGGCAAAGGGCAGCCCCAGCATTTT. The chain employs TRBV27 and TRBJ1-5; the D is unclear. In germline, CDR1 is MNHEY, CDR2 SMNVEV (reference sequence). Trimming removed 2 bases from V and 7 bases from J, with 12 bases in between. CDR3 length: 14 residues.

This clone has just one count. V is TRBV12-5 and J is TRBJ2-1, with 7 nucleotides matching TRBD2. CDR3 length: 13 residues. CDR1 and CDR2 from the germline V gene are LGHNT and FRNRAP. V trimming: 4 bases; J trimming: 12 bases; junction bases outside the gene matches: 9. The CDR3, as DNA: TGTGCTAGTGGTTCCACCCTAAGCGGGGCGCAGTTCTTC. It encodes CASGSTLSGAQFF.

V gene TRBV18 combines with J gene TRBJ2-7; D call uncertain. Trimming took off 2 bases at V and 1 base at J, with 12 bases between the two ends. CDR1 and CDR2 (germline): KGHSH, LQKENI. The CDR3 is 15 residues long. The CDR3, as DNA: TGTGCCAGCTCACCAGGCGGCACAACGTCCTACGAGCAGTACTTC. This gives the protein CASSPGGTTSYEQYF.

The chain carries TRBV28 and TRBJ1-2; D is perhaps TRBD1 (5 bases). The CDR3 loop spans 12 amino acids. V was pared by 5 bases and J by 5 bases, with 9 bases between. Germline V CDR1 and CDR2: MDHEN, SYDVKM. The CDR3 loop is CASSATDYGYTF. The CDR3, as DNA: TGTGCCAGCAGTGCGACAGATTATGGCTACACCTTC.

Only a few counts were recorded for this clone. The chain recombines TRBV2 with TRBJ1-4, with 7 nucleotides matching TRBD1. V dropped 8 bases and J dropped 6; count of bases not matched to a gene: 6. This CDR3 contains 13 residues. CDR1 is SNHLY, CDR2 FYNNEI, per germline. The CDR3 coding sequence is TGTGCCAGCGCCGGGACAGACTATGAAAAACTGTTTTTT. This encodes CASAGTDYEKLFF.

The CDR3 DNA sequence: TGCAGCGTTGGGGGCAGATTGAACACCGGGGAGCTGTTTTTT. Translation gives CSVGGRLNTGELFF. J is TRBJ2-2 and V is TRBV29-1, with D possibly TRBD1 on 5 matching bases. The V end lost 4 bases, the J end lost 1 base, and 10 bases lay between the germline ends. The germline V gene encodes CDR1 SQVTM and CDR2 ANQGSEA. The CDR3 is made up of 14 amino acids.

The rearrangement joins TRBV5-6 to TRBJ2-5, with TRBD2 matching over 12 bases. The CDR3 consists of 15 residues. V trimming: 1 base; J trimming: 9 bases; junction bases outside the gene matches: 7. Germline V lookup: CDR1 SGHDT, CDR2 YYEEEE. This chain's CDR3 is CASSLLAGGPGAQYF. The DNA for the CDR3 is TGTGCCAGCAGCTTGCTAGCGGGGGGGCCAGGGGCCCAGTACTTC.

The CDR3 region is CASSDRQGLYGYTF. The DNA for the CDR3 is TGTGCCAGCAGCGACCGCCAGGGGCTATATGGCTACACCTTC. This chain joins TRBV27 and TRBJ1-2, with TRBD1 as a possible D gene (6 bases). This CDR3 is built from 14 residues. In germline, CDR1 is MNHEY, CDR2 SMNVEV (reference sequence). Trimming shortened V by 6 bases and J by 5 bases, and 16 bases separated the two germline ends.

The chain employs TRBV28 and TRBJ1-1; no definite D call. CDR3 size: 11 residues. Germline V gene sequence: CDR1 MDHEN, CDR2 SYDVKM. V was pared by 7 bases and J by 5 bases, with 8 bases between. CDR3 in amino acids: CASTTRTEAFF. The CDR3, as DNA: TGTGCCAGCACCACCCGGACTGAAGCTTTCTTT.

V and J are TRBV6-5 and TRBJ2-5; D not resolved. The V end lost 2 bases, the J end lost 4 bases, and 11 bases lay between the germline ends. Germline CDR1 reads MNHEY; CDR2 reads SVGAGI. The CDR3 covers 14 residues. Here the CDR3 DNA reads TGTGCCAGCAGTTACGCGGATACTGTAGAGACCCAGTACTTC. It is translated as CASSYADTVETQYF.

The V gene is TRBV29-1, the J gene TRBJ2-7, with 15 bases that match TRBD2. The germline gives CDR1 SQVTM, CDR2 ANQGSEA. The CDR3 has 16 residues. V dropped 7 bases and J dropped 3; count of bases not matched to a gene: 10. The CDR3 region has the DNA TGCAGCGCTCACGGGACTAGCGGGAGGAGGGGCTACGAGCAGTACTTC. Amino acids: CSAHGTSGRRGYEQYF.

The chain employs TRBV5-6 and TRBJ1-2; D is undetermined. In germline, CDR1 is SGHDT, CDR2 YYEEEE. The CDR3 consists of 14 residues. Deletions cut 0 bases from V and 0 bases from J, with 6 bases between. The CDR3 protein is CASSLAEPNYGYTF. CDR3 nucleotides: TGTGCCAGCAGCTTGGCAGAACCTAACTATGGCTACACCTTC.

The DNA of the CDR3 is TGCGCCAGCAGCGATGGGACAGGGGACGGCTACACCTTC. Protein: CASSDGTGDGYTF. The chain couples TRBV5-1 to TRBJ1-2; 10 nucleotides match TRBD1. The CDR3 totals 13 residues. The V gene's germline CDR1 is SGHRS and CDR2 YFSETQ. Trimming cost V 4 bases and J 8 bases; bases outside gene matches: 5.

The V gene is TRBV2, the J gene TRBJ1-1, with D perhaps TRBD1 (6 bases). There are 13 residues in the CDR3. V shed 6 bases and J shed 4 bases, with 12 bases lying between them. The germline CDR1 and CDR2 sequences are SNHLY and FYNNEI. Here the CDR3 DNA reads TGTGCCAGCAGCCTTACAGGGTCCACTGAAGCTTTCTTT. Translated, it gives CASSLTGSTEAFF.

V usage is TRBV5-4 and J usage is TRBJ1-2; 11 bases fit TRBD1. V lost 3 bases and J lost 8; bases outside the gene matches: 18. CDR3 size: 18 residues. From germline, CDR1 is SGHNT and CDR2 YYREEE (reference sequence). The CDR3 loop is CASSSPRPRTGGSGGYTF. CDR3 sequence (DNA): TGTGCCAGCAGCTCCCCTCGTCCCCGGACAGGGGGCTCGGGGGGCTACACCTTC.